This TCR beta chain was recorded in a study of immune evolution from preneoplasia to lung adenocarcinoma. About the study: HLA loss of heterozygosity: roughly 6.4% AIS, 15% MIA, over 25% ADC, none AAH.

Method: immunoSEQ multiplex PCR; TCRdb's copy keeps in-frame clones and lacks some. The data contain about 6,300 clones, around 80% of them singletons. As concerns this clone: The antigen is not known. At one end the junction does not follow the germline gene, possibly because of a read error.

Study-level results: Top clone share appeared to fall from AAH through AIS, MIA, adenocarcinoma.

The CDR3 is 16 amino acids. CDR1 and CDR2 (germline): MNHEY, SMNVEV (reference sequence). The sample was FFPE minimally invasive lung adenocarcinoma tissue. This chain joins TRBV27 and TRBJ2-1; 9 nucleotides agree with TRBD1. This receptor was obtained from a person aged 60 to 85 with lung adenocarcinoma. The CDR3 DNA sequence: TGTGCCAGCGTTGGGGTGACGGGACAGGGCTTCAATGTGCAGTTCTTC. This sequence encodes CASVGVTGQGFNVQFF.